Below are 25 T cell receptor beta chains sequenced from a single sample in a study of T cell repertoires in cytomegalovirus infection. Each CDR3 protein is one row after TCRdb ran MiXCR on the reads. The data show over 120,000 distinct CDR3 sequences, about 32% seen once. Their specific antigens are unknown. The starting material was CD8+ T cells from cultured PBMCs, obtained from culture after CMV antigen stimulation. The origin of the receptors is a human donor in good health (CMV status not recorded). Some clones in this sample may be carry-over from other donors' samples.

The chain recombines TRBV12-3 or TRBV12-4 with TRBJ2-5; 8 positions match TRBD2. Losses at the gene ends were 5 bases for V and 1 base for J; bases not matched to a gene: 6. There are 15 residues in the CDR3. CDR3 sequence: CASSEARGAQETQYF. The CDR3 nucleotides read TGTGCCAGCAGTGAAGCGCGGGGGGCCCAAGAGACCCAGTACTTC.

In this sample, this clonotype turned up many times. The chain combines TRBV5-4 with TRBJ2-1, with 12 bases identical to TRBD1. V gave up 5 bases and J gave up 8 bases; unmatched junction bases: 8. Germline CDR1 and CDR2: SGHNT and YYREEE (reference sequence). CDR3 length equals 15 residues. The CDR3 sequence: CASRDGTGGGYEQFF. The CDR3 coding sequence is TGTGCCAGCAGAGACGGGACAGGGGGCGGCTATGAGCAGTTCTTC.

The rearrangement joins TRBV29-1 to TRBJ2-7, with D perhaps assigned TRBD1 or TRBD2 (5 bases each). This CDR3 contains 13 residues. Germline V gene sequence: CDR1 SQVTM, CDR2 ANQGSEA. The germline V and J ends were trimmed by 6 bases and 5 bases, with 17 bases remaining between them. CDR3 coding DNA: TGCAGCGTCTACGCCGAGGGGCCTCACGAGCAGTACTTC. Translation gives CSVYAEGPHEQYF.

This clonotype was seen ten or more times. The chain recombines TRBV20-1 with TRBJ1-1, with a tentative D call TRBD1 (5 bases). V was pared by 6 bases and J by 2 bases, with 16 bases between. This CDR3 comprises 14 residues. The germline CDR1 and CDR2 sequences are DFQATT and SNEGSKA (reference sequence). CDR3 nucleotides: TGCAGTGCCCCTGTGGGGAGGGGAAACACTGAAGCTTTCTTT. Amino acids: CSAPVGRGNTEAFF.

The chain recombines TRBV6-2 or TRBV6-3 with TRBJ1-1; D remains unclear. This CDR3 spans 14 amino acids. V lost 7 bases and J lost 4, with 16 bases in between. The V gene's germline CDR1 is MNHEY and CDR2 SVGEGT. The CDR3 sequence: CASTSRPGTTEAFF. The CDR3 nucleotides read TGTGCCAGCACCTCCCGCCCAGGAACCACTGAAGCTTTCTTT.

In this sample, this clonotype turned up many times. The CDR3 sequence is CASSLPRRLAGNNEQFF. CDR3 nucleotide sequence: TGTGCCAGCAGCCTACCCCGTCGACTAGCGGGGAACAATGAGCAGTTCTTC. This chain links TRBV7-8 with TRBJ2-1; 11 bases are a match to TRBD2. Germline V CDR1 and CDR2: SGHVS, FQNEAQ. V lost 5 bases and J lost 5; bases outside the gene matches: 11. The CDR3 loop spans 17 amino acids.

This clonotype has a handful of counts. The chain joins TRBV9 to TRBJ1-1, with D unresolved. Trimming removed 0 bases at V and 3 bases at J, with 12 bases between. Germline V gene lookup returns CDR1 SGDLS and CDR2 YYNGEE. This CDR3 is 15 amino acids long. As DNA, the CDR3 is TGTGCCAGCAGCGTAGATGGGGTCTTTTACACTGAAGCTTTCTTT. This gives the protein CASSVDGVFYTEAFF. The full variable domain, in which reference TRBV9 and TRBJ1-1 provide the parts outside the CDR3, is DSGVTQTPKHLITATGQRVTLRCSPRSGDLSVYWYQQSLDQGLQFLIQYYNGEERAKGNILERFSAQQFPDLHSELNLSSLELGDSALYFCASSVDGVFYTEAFFGQGTRLTVV.

This clonotype was seen a few times. The rearrangement joins TRBV19 to TRBJ2-7; D is uncertain. The V end was cut by 2 bases, the J end by 3 bases, with 8 bases between. The V gene's germline CDR1 is LNHDA and CDR2 SQIVND (reference sequence). The CDR3 sequence is 13 residues long. The CDR3 DNA reads as TGTGCCAGTAGTATATACCACCTCTACGAGCAGTACTTC. Its protein is CASSIYHLYEQYF. The full variable domain, with the rest looked up from reference TRBV19 and TRBJ2-7, is DGGITQSPKYLFRKEGQNVTLSCEQNLNHDAMYWYRQDPGQGLRLIYYSQIVNDFQKGDIAEGYSVSREKKESFPLTVTSAQKNPTAFYLCASSIYHLYEQYFGPGTRLTVT.

The chain links TRBV12-3 or TRBV12-4 to TRBJ1-2, with TRBD1 matching over 8 bases. The junction had 3 bases not matched to a gene; V was cut back by 6 bases and J by 6 bases. This CDR3 spans 12 amino acids. CDR3 amino acids: CASRLGQDGYTF. CDR3 in DNA: TGTGCCAGCAGGTTGGGACAGGATGGCTACACCTTC.

The chain is built from TRBV15 and TRBJ2-3; D is uncertain. Trimming took off 7 bases at V and 2 bases at J, with 16 bases between the two ends. The germline gives CDR1 LNHNV, CDR2 YYDKDF (reference sequence). The CDR3 has 15 residues. The CDR3 DNA is TGTGCCACCACACCGGCTCCCTATTACACAGATACGCAGTATTTT. Translated: CATTPAPYYTDTQYF.

This clonotype was found a few times. The genes are TRBV12-3 or TRBV12-4 and TRBJ1-3; D might be TRBD1 (5 bases). CDR3 length: 14 residues. V was trimmed by 5 bases and J by 3 bases, leaving 11 bases between them. In DNA, the CDR3 is TGTGCCAGCAGTCCGACAGCAATTGGAAACACCATATATTTT. Amino acids: CASSPTAIGNTIYF.

Ten or more counts support this clonotype. The chain uses TRBV7-3 and TRBJ2-2; no firm D call. From germline, CDR1 is SGHTA and CDR2 FQGTGA. The CDR3 consists of 14 residues. The V end was cut by 0 bases, the J end by 9 bases, with 11 bases between. The CDR3 DNA reads TGTGCCAGCAGCTTAACGTTAGATGGGAGGGAGCTGTTTTTT. Protein sequence: CASSLTLDGRELFF.

In this sample, this clonotype turned up many times. V usage is TRBV2 and J usage is TRBJ2-1; TRBD2 aligns across 12 bases. This CDR3 comprises 14 residues. Germline lookup yields CDR1 SNHLY and CDR2 FYNNEI. The V gene end was trimmed by 7 bases and the J gene end by 5 bases; junction bases not matched to a gene: 3. The CDR3 DNA reads TGTGCCAGCAATGGACTAGCGGGGAACAATGAGCAGTTCTTC. Translation gives CASNGLAGNNEQFF.

This clonotype was seen a handful of times. This chain joins TRBV4-2 and TRBJ2-7, with no clear D. Between the trimmed V and J ends, which lost 1 base and 2 bases, there was a span of 12 bases. Germline V gene lookup returns CDR1 LGHNA and CDR2 YNFKEQ. This CDR3 spans 15 amino acids. This CDR3 reads CASSQGWASPYEQYF. CDR3 DNA: TGTGCCAGCAGCCAAGGGTGGGCCTCCCCCTACGAGCAGTACTTC.

The chain joins TRBV15 to TRBJ1-1; D unclear. Trimming cost V 0 bases and J 0 bases, with 8 bases left between them. This CDR3 contains 15 residues. Germline lookup yields CDR1 LNHNV and CDR2 YYDKDF (reference sequence). The CDR3 nucleotides read TGTGCCACCAGCAGAGATGGGCCCATGAACACTGAAGCTTTCTTT. Translated, it gives CATSRDGPMNTEAFF.

This clonotype was found many times. The chain recombines TRBV28 with TRBJ1-2, with 7 bases matching TRBD1. J gave up 0 bases and V 5 bases, and 9 bases lay outside the gene matches. This CDR3 is 16 amino acids long. Looked up from germline, CDR1 is MDHEN and CDR2 is SYDVKM. In nucleotides, the CDR3 is TGTGCCAGCAGTCCCAGCCGGGACAGCACTAACTATGGCTACACCTTC. This sequence encodes CASSPSRDSTNYGYTF.

In this sample, this clonotype turned up a few times. The rearrangement joins TRBV7-9 to TRBJ2-7, with D hard to call. The V and J ends lost 6 bases and 3 bases respectively, with 12 bases between them. CDR3 length: 13 residues. The germline V gene has CDR1 SEHNR and CDR2 FQNEAQ (reference sequence). The CDR3 loop is CASSNSALYEQYF. The CDR3 nucleotides read TGTGCCAGCAGTAATTCGGCCCTCTACGAGCAGTACTTC.

This clonotype was observed at least ten times. The chain carries TRBV7-2 and TRBJ2-7, with D perhaps matching TRBD1 (8 bases). In germline, CDR1 is SGHTA, CDR2 FQGNSA. The CDR3 spans 14 residues. V was trimmed by 4 bases and J by 2 bases, leaving 12 bases between them. CDR3 region: CASSWGGQAYEQYF. DNA of the CDR3: TGTGCCAGCAGCTGGGGGGGACAGGCCTACGAGCAGTACTTC.

V is TRBV7-6 and J is TRBJ2-3; no reliable D call. CDR3 length equals 15 residues. Between the trimmed V and J ends, which lost 1 base and 0 bases, there was a span of 8 bases. CDR1 is SGHVS and CDR2 is FNYEAQ in the germline V gene. CDR3 nucleotide sequence: TGTGCCAGCAGCTTAGACAGATCTAGCACAGATACGCAGTATTTT. It translates to CASSLDRSSTDTQYF.

V gene TRBV18 combines with J gene TRBJ2-1; 10 bases align to TRBD2. The CDR3 runs 17 residues. Germline V gives CDR1 KGHSH, CDR2 LQKENI. Trimming took 3 bases from V and 5 from J; bases not matched to a gene: 10. CDR3 bases: TGTGCCAGCTCACCTTTTCACCTAGCGGGGGTAAACAATGAGCAGTTCTTC. Its translation: CASSPFHLAGVNNEQFF.

This clonotype was counted between two and nine times. The chain has TRBV25-1 and TRBJ1-1; D remains ambiguous. The germline V gene encodes CDR1 MGHDK and CDR2 SYGVNS. Trimming cost V 4 bases and J 1 base, with 13 bases left between them. CDR3 length equals 15 residues. The CDR3 region is CASSARQGKNTEAFF. In DNA, the CDR3 is TGTGCCAGCAGTGCCAGACAAGGGAAGAACACTGAAGCTTTCTTT.

This clonotype was observed many times. The chain employs TRBV7-9 and TRBJ2-1; D unresolved. The CDR3 loop spans 16 amino acids. Germline V gene lookup returns CDR1 SEHNR and CDR2 FQNEAQ (reference sequence). V gave up 10 bases and J gave up 0 bases, with 19 bases separating them. This CDR3 is CAILSSAIHSYNEQFF. CDR3 DNA sequence: TGTGCCATCCTCAGTTCTGCCATCCACTCCTACAATGAGCAGTTCTTC.

As for this clonotype: Since a much larger clone is just one base distant, this may be a read error. The CDR3 sequence: CASSTPTVNCGYTF. As DNA, the CDR3 is TGTGCCAGCAGCACCCCGACGGTTAACTGTGGCTACACCTTC. The gene calls are TRBV7-2 and TRBJ1-2; D gene ambiguous. CDR3 length: 14 residues. Germline V CDR1 and CDR2: SGHTA, FQGNSA. Looking up the rest from reference TRBV7-2 and TRBJ1-2 gives the full variable domain: GAGVSQSPSNKVTEKGKDVELRCDPISGHTALYWYRQSLGQGLEFLIYFQGNSAPDKSGLPSDRFSAERTGGSVSTLTIQRTQQEDSAVYLCASSTPTVNCGYTFGSGTRLTVV.

This clonotype was seen a few times. J is TRBJ2-1 and V is TRBV6-6; either TRBD1 or TRBD2 may supply D (5 bases each). CDR1 is MNHNY, CDR2 SVGAGI, per germline (reference sequence). This CDR3 comprises 13 residues. The V and J ends lost 4 bases and 7 bases respectively, with 11 bases between them. This CDR3 reads CASSFGTWNEQFF. The CDR3 nucleotides are TGTGCCAGCAGTTTTGGGACCTGGAATGAGCAGTTCTTC.

The chain joins TRBV11-2 to TRBJ2-1, with D possibly called TRBD1 or TRBD2 (6 bases each). Germline CDR1 and CDR2: SGHAT and FQNNGV. The CDR3 has 16 residues. V was clipped by 4 bases and J by 10 bases, with 23 bases between them. CDR3 amino acids: CASSSPTRGRIGEQFF. CDR3 coding DNA: TGTGCCAGCAGCTCCCCGACCCGGGGGCGTATTGGAGAGCAGTTCTTC.